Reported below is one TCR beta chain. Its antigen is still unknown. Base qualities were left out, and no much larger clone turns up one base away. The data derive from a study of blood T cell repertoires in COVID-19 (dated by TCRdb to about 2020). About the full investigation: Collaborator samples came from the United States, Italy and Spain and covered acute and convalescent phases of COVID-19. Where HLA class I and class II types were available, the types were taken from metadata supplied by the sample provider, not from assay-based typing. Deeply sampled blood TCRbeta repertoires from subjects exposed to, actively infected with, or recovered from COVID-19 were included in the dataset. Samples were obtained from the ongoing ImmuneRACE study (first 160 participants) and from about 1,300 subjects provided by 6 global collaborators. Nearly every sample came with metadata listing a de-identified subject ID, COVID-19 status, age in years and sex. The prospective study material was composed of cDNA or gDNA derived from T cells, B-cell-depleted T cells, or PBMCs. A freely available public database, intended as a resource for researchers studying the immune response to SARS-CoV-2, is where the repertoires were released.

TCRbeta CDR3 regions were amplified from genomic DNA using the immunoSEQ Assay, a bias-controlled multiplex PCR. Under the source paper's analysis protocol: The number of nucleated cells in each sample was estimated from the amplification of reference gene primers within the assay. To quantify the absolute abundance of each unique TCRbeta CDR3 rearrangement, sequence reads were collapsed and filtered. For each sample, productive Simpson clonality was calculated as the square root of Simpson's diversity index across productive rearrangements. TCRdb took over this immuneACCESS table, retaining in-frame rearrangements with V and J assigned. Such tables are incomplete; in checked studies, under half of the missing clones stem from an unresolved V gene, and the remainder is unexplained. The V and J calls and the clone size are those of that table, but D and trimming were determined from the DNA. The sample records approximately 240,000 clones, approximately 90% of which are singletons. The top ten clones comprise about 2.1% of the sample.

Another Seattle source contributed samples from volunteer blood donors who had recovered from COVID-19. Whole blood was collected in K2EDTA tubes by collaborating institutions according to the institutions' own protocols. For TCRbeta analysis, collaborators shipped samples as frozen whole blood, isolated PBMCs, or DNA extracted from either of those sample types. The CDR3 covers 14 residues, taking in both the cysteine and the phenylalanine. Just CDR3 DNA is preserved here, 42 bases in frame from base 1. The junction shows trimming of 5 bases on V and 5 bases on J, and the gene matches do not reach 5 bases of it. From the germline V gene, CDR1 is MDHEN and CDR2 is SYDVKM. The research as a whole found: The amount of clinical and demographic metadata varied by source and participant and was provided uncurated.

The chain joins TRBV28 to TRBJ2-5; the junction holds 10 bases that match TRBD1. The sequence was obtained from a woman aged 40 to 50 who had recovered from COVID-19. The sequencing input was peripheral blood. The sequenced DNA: TGTGCCAGCAGTCTGACAGGGGGCCCCGAGACCCAGTACTTC. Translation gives CASSLTGGPETQYF.